A selection of T cell receptor beta chains follows, all from one sample in a study of blood T cells in healthy people across ages. In TCRdb, the 5' RACE reads were re-called with MiXCR into one record per CDR3 protein. The sample contains hundreds of thousands of distinct CDR3 sequences, approximately 50% of which appear only once. Sequences were obtained from blood. The receptors shown here come from a woman aged 55-70 years in good health. The CDR3 runs from the conserved cysteine through the conserved F or W. The D gene is left open where the match is weak. Clone size appears in some rows only: once, few, many, or a class for an expanded clone.

TRBV5-1,-,TRBJ1-1,-,CASSFGTLNTEAFF,TGCGCCAGCAGCTTTGGGACCCTGAACACTGAAGCTTTCTTT
TRBV20-1,-,TRBJ1-6,-,CSAPRTGNSPLHF,TGCAGTGCCCCCCGGACGGGTAATTCACCCCTCCACTTT
TRBV28,few,TRBJ2-7,-,CASSLLTEYEQYF,TGTGCCAGCAGTTTACTTACTGAGTACGAGCAGTACTTC
TRBV28,-,TRBJ2-7,-,CASSFVDDFGDEQYF,TGTGCCAGCAGTTTTGTGGACGATTTTGGGGACGAGCAGTACTTC
TRBV5-1,-,TRBJ2-5,-,CASSASDYASYKQYF,TGCGCCAGCAGCGCCTCGGACTACGCCTCTTACAAGCAGTACTTC
TRBV7-9,once,TRBJ2-1,TRBD1,CASNRGGTAYNEQFF,TGTGCCAGCAATAGGGGTGGGACAGCCTACAATGAGCAGTTCTTC
TRBV5-1,few,TRBJ2-7,TRBD2,CASKGLAGGNEQYF,TGCGCCAGCAAAGGACTAGCGGGAGGTAACGAGCAGTACTTC
TRBV28,-,TRBJ2-7,TRBD1,CASSSPGQGYSYEQYF,TGTGCCAGCAGTTCCCCCGGACAGGGGTACTCCTACGAGCAGTACTTC
TRBV20-1,-,TRBJ2-1,TRBD2,CSARGIPGSPTSANEQFF,TGCAGTGCTAGAGGGATCCCGGGCAGCCCGACTAGCGCCAATGAGCAGTTCTTC
TRBV29-1,few,TRBJ2-3,-,CSVLLDTQYF,TGCAGCGTCCTTCTAGATACGCAGTATTTT
TRBV7-9,few,TRBJ2-7,-,CASSLGVSTTYEQYF,TGTGCCAGCAGCTTAGGAGTGTCCACTACCTACGAGCAGTACTTC
TRBV5-1,-,TRBJ2-7,-,CASSTVQDSYEQYF,TGCGCCAGCAGCACGGTACAGGATTCCTACGAGCAGTACTTC
TRBV12-3/TRBV12-4,-,TRBJ2-7,TRBD2,CASSGGRLAGGNEQYF,TGTGCCAGCTCCGGGGGGAGACTAGCGGGAGGGAATGAGCAGTACTTC
TRBV7-2,-,TRBJ2-5,TRBD2,CAGSEGTSGGQETQYF,TGTGCCGGCAGCGAGGGGACTAGCGGGGGACAAGAGACCCAGTACTTC
TRBV2,few,TRBJ2-1,TRBD1,CASSYLGQGVDEQFF,TGTGCCAGCAGTTACTTGGGACAGGGGGTCGATGAGCAGTTCTTC
TRBV7-9,-,TRBJ1-1,-,CASSEQGQNTEAFF,TGTGCCAGCAGCGAACAGGGACAGAACACTGAAGCTTTCTTT